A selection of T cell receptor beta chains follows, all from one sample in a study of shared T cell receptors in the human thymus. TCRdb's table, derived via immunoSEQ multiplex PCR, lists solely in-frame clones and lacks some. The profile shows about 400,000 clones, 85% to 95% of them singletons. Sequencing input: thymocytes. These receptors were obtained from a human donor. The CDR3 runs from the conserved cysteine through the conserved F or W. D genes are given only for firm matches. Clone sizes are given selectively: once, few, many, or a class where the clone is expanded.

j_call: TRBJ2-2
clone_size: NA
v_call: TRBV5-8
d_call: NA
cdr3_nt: TGTGCCAGCAGCTTGGAGATCGGGGAGCTGTTTTTT
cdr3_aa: CASSLEIGELFF

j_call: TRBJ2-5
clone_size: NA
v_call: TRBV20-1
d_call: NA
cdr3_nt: TGCAGTGCTTCTGGGGAGACCCAGTACTTC
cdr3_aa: CSASGETQYF

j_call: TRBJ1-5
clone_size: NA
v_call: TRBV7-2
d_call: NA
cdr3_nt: TGTGCCAGCAGCTTAGAAGGTTGGAGCTATAGCAATCAGCCCCAGCATTTT
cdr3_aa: CASSLEGWSYSNQPQHF

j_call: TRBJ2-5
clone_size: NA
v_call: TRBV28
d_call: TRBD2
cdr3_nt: TGTGCCAGCAGTCCCGGGACTAGCGGGACGATGCTAATCGGGGAGACCCAGTACTTC
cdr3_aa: CASSPGTSGTMLIGETQYF

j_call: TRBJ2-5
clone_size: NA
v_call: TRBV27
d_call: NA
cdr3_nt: TGTGCCAGCAGTTTGGTAAGGGGGGATGAAGAAGAGACCCAGTACTTC
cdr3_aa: CASSLVRGDEEETQYF

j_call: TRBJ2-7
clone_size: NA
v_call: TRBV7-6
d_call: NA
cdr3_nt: TGTGCCAGCAGCTTAGCGAGCACCTACGAGCAGTACTTC
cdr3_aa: CASSLASTYEQYF

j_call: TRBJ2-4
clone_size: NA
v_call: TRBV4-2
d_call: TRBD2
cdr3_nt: TGTGCCAGCAGCCACGGCGGGAGGGCCGGAAACATTCAGTACTTC
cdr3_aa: CASSHGGRAGNIQYF

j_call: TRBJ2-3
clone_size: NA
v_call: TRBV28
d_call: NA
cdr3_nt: TGTGCCAGCAGTATAGTCCTAGGGGCAGGGGAAGACACAGATACGCAGTATTTT
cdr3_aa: CASSIVLGAGEDTDTQYF

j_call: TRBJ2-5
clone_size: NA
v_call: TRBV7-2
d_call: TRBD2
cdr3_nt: TGTGCCAGCAGCCATACTAGCGGGAGGGCCCTGGAGACCCAGTACTTC
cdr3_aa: CASSHTSGRALETQYF

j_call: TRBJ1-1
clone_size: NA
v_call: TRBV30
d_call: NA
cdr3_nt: TGTGCCTGGAGTGTAAACGGGATTCGGGCTGAAGCTTTCTTT
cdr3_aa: CAWSVNGIRAEAFF

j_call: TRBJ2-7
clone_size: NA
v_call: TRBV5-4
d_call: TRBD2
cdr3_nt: TGTGCCAGCAGCTTCGCCCCGGGACTAGTGTCCGAGCAGTACTTC
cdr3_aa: CASSFAPGLVSEQYF

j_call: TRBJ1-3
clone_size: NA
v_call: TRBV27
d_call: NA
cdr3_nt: TGTGCCAGCGGTATCAGCTCTGGAAACACCATATATTTT
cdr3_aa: CASGISSGNTIYF

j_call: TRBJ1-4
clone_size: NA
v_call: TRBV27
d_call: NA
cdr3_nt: TGTGCCACCAGGACTGCAGGGCTTAATGAAAAACTGTTTTTT
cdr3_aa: CATRTAGLNEKLFF

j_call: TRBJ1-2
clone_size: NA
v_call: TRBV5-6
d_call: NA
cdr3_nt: TGTGCCAGCAGCCCCGGCGGGGCTGGCTACACCTTC
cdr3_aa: CASSPGGAGYTF

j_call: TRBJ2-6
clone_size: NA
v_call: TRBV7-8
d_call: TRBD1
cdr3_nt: TGTGCCAGCAGCAAAACAGGGGGCCTCCTCTCTGGGGCCAACGTCCTGACTTTC
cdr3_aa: CASSKTGGLLSGANVLTF

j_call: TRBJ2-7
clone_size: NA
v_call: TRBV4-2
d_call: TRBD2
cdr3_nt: TGTGCCAGCAGCCAAGTATCTAGCGGACAAACCTACGAGCAGTACTTC
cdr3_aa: CASSQVSSGQTYEQYF

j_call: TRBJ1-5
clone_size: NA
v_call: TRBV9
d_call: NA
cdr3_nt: TGTGCCAGCAGCCCCAGCGAGGATGCCGGGGCCCAGCATTTT
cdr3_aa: CASSPSEDAGAQHF

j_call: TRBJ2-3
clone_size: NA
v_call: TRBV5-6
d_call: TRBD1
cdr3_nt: TGTGCCAGCAGCGCCTGGGACAGGGAAACAGATACGCAGTATTTT
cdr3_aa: CASSAWDRETDTQYF

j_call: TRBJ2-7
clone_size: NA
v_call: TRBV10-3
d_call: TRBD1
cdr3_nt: TGTGCCATCAGTGGGCTTTGGACAGGAACCCCCTACGAGCAGTACTTC
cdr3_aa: CAISGLWTGTPYEQYF

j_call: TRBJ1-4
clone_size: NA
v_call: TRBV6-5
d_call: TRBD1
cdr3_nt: TGTGCCAGCAGTTTAACTCGGGGACAGGTTAATGAAAAACTGTTTTTT
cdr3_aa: CASSLTRGQVNEKLFF

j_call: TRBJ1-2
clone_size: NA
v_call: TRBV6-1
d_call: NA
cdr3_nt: TGTGCCAGCAGCCGGGGACTGTTTAACTATGGCTACACCTTC
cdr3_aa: CASSRGLFNYGYTF

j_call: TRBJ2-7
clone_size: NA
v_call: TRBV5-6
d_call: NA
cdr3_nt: TGTGCCAGCAGCATCTCCGTGGGATACGAGCAGTACTTC
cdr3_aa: CASSISVGYEQYF

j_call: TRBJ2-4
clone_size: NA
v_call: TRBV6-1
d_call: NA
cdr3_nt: TGTGCCAGCAGTGAGACAGGGTGGGACTTCGCCAAAAACATTCAGTACTTC
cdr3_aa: CASSETGWDFAKNIQYF

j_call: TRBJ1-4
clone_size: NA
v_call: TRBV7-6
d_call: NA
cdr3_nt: TGTGCCAGCAGCTTGGACGGACGAATGGGAGAAAAACTGTTTTTT
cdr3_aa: CASSLDGRMGEKLFF

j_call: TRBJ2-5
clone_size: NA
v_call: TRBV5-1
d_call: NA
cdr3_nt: TGCGCCAGCAGCCCCCAGGGGCCCCGGAGGCAAGAGACCCAGTACTTC
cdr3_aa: CASSPQGPRRQETQYF

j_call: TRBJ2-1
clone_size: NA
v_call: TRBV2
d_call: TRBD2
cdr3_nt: TGTGCCAGCAGCAGTCTGGGGGAGGGAGGTAATGAGCAGTTCTTC
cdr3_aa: CASSSLGEGGNEQFF

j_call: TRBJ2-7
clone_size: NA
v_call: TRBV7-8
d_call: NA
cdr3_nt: TGTGCCAGCAGACCGAGACAGGCTAGCGGAGGGCACCACGAGCAGTACTTC
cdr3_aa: CASRPRQASGGHHEQYF

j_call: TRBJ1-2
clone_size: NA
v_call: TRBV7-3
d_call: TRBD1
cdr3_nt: TGTGCCAGCAGCTTAGTCACTCGGACAGGAGGGCACTATGGCTACACCTTC
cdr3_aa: CASSLVTRTGGHYGYTF

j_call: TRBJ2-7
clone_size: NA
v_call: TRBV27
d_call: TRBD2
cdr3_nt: TGTGCCAGCAGCCCGGGGGGTCCACAGTACGAGCAGTACTTC
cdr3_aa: CASSPGGPQYEQYF

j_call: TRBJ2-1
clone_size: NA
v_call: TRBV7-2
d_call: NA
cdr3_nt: TGTGCCAGCAGCTTAAGTAGGGGCGGTAGCGGTTACAATGAGCAGTTCTTC
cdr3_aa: CASSLSRGGSGYNEQFF

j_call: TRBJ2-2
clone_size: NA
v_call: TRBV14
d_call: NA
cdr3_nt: TGTGCCAGCAGCCGCAGCGAGAGACCCTTAACTCTTAACACCGGGGAGCTGTTTTTT
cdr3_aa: CASSRSERPLTLNTGELFF

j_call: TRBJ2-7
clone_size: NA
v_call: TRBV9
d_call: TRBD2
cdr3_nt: TGTGCCAGCAGCGTAGCGGGAGGGCCGCCCTACGAGCAGTACTTC
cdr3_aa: CASSVAGGPPYEQYF

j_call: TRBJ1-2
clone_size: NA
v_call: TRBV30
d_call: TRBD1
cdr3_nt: TGTGCCTGGACCCCCCTTCAAGACAGGGGGCACTATGGCTACACCTTC
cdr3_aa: CAWTPLQDRGHYGYTF

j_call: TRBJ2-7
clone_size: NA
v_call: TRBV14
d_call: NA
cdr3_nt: TGTGCCAGCAGCCCCACTAGCAGATTCTCCTACGAGCAGTACTTC
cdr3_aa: CASSPTSRFSYEQYF

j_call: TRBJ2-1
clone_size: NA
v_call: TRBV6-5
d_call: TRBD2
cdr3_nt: TGTGCCAGCAGTTACGGGGCTAGCGGGATCGATGAGCAGTTCTTC
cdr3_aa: CASSYGASGIDEQFF

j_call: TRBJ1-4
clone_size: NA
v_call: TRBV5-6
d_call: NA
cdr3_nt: TGTGCCAGCAGCTTGGGGGGGGCCGCAACTAATGAAAAACTGTTTTTT
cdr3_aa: CASSLGGAATNEKLFF

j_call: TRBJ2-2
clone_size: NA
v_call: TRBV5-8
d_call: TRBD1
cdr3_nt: TGTGCCGCATCCTCAGGGCGACAGGGACAGACCGGGGAGCTGTTTTTT
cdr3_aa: CAASSGRQGQTGELFF

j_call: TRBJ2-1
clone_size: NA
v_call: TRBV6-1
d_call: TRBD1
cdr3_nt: TGTGCCAGCAGTGGGGAACAGGGGAAATACAATGAGCAGTTCTTC
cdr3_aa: CASSGEQGKYNEQFF

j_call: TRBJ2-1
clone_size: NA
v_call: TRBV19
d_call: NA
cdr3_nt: TGTGCCAGTACCTCCCGGTGGGTCCAAACAAGCTCCTACAATGAGCAGTTCTTC
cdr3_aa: CASTSRWVQTSSYNEQFF

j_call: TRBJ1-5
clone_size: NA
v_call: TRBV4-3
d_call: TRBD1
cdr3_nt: TGCGCCAGCAGCCCATGGCCACAGGGACAGAGCAATCAGCCCCAGCATTTT
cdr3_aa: CASSPWPQGQSNQPQHF

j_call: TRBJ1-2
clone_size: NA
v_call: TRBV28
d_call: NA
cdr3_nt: TGTGCCAGCAGGGAACGGACAAACGGCTACACCTTC
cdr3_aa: CASRERTNGYTF

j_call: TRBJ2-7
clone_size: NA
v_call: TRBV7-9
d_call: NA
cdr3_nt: TGTGCCAGCAGCGTGCGGGCCTCCTACGAGCAGTACTTC
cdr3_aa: CASSVRASYEQYF

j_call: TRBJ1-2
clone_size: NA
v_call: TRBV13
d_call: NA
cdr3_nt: TGTGCCAGCAGCCAGACTGCCAACTATGGCTACACCTTC
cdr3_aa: CASSQTANYGYTF

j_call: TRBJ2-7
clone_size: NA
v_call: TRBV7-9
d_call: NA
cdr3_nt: TGTGCCAGCAGCCCTATGCACGAGCAGTACTTC
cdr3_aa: CASSPMHEQYF

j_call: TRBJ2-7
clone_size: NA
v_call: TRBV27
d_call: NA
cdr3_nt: TGTGCCAGCAGTTTATCCGGGGACAACTACGAGCAGTACTTC
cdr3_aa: CASSLSGDNYEQYF

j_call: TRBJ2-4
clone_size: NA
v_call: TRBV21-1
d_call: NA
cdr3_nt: TGTGCCAGCAGCAAAGCTCAGGGGGCTCCCAAAAACATTCAGTACTTC
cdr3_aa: CASSKAQGAPKNIQYF

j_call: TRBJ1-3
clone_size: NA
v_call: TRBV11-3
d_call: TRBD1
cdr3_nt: TGTGCCAGCAGTTCGGGGACAGGGCTCTCTGGAAACACCATATATTTT
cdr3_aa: CASSSGTGLSGNTIYF

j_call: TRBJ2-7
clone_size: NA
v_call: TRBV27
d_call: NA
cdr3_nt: TGTGCCAGCAGTAGGTGGTTGGGGCCACCCTACGAGCAGTACTTC
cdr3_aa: CASSRWLGPPYEQYF

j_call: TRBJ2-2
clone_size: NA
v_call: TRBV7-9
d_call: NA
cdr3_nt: TGTGCCAGCAGACCGGGACAGAACACCGGGGAGCTGTTTTTT
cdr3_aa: CASRPGQNTGELFF

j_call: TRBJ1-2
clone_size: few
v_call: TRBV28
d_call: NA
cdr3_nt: TGTGCCAGCACCTTAAGGGGAGAGGGTCGCTACACCTTC
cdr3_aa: CASTLRGEGRYTF

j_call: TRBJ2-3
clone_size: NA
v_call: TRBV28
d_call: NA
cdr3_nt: TGTGCCAGCAGTTTTCCCCACCACGGCACAGATACGCAGTATTTT
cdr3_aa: CASSFPHHGTDTQYF

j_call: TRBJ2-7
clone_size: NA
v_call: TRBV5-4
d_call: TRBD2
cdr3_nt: TGTGCCAGCAGCCCACCGGGACTAGGATCCGAGCAGTACTTC
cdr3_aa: CASSPPGLGSEQYF